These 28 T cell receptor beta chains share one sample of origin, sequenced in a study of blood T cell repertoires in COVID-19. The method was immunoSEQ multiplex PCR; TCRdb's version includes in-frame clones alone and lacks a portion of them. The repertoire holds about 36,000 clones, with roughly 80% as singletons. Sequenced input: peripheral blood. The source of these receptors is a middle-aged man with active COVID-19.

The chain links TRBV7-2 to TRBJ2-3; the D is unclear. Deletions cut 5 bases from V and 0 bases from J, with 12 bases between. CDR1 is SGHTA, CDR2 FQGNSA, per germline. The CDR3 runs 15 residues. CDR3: CASSPNYLSTDTQYF. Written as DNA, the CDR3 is TGTGCCAGCAGCCCTAACTACCTAAGCACAGATACGCAGTATTTT.

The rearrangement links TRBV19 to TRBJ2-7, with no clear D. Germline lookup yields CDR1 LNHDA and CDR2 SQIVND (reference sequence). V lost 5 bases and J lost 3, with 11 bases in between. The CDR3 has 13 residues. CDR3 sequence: CASSATASYEQYF. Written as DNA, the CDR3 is TGTGCCAGTAGTGCAACGGCTAGCTACGAGCAGTACTTC.

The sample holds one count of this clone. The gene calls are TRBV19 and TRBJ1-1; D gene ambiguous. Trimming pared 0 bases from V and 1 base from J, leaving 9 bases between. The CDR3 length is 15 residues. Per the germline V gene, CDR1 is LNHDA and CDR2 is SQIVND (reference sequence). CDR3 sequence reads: CASSIDSWRNTEAFF. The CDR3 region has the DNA TGTGCCAGTAGTATAGATAGTTGGAGGAACACTGAAGCTTTCTTT.

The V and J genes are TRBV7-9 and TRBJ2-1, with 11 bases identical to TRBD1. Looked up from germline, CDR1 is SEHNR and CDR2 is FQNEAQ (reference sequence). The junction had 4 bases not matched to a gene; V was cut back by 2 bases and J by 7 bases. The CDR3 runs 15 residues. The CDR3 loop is CASSLSGTGGNEQFF. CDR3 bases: TGTGCCAGCAGCTTATCGGGGACAGGGGGTAATGAGCAGTTCTTC.

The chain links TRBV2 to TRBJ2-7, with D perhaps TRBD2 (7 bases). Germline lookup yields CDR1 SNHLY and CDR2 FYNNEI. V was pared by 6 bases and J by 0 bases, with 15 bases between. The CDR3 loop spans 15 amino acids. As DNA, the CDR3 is TGTGCCAGCAGCTCGGTCGGGGGGCACTCCTACGAGCAGTACTTC. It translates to CASSSVGGHSYEQYF.

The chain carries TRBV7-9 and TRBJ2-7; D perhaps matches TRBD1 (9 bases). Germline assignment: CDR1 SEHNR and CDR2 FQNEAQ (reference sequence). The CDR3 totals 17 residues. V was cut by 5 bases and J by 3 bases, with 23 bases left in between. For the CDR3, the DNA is TGTGCCAGCAGCCCGGTCGGGGGGGACAGGGTAGGCTACGAGCAGTACTTC. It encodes CASSPVGGDRVGYEQYF.

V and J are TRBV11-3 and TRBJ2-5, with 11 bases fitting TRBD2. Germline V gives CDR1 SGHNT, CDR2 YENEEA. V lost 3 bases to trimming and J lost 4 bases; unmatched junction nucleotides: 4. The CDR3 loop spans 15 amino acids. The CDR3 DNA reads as TGTGCCAGCAGCTTGTCCGGGACTAGCGGAGAGACCCAGTACTTC. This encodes CASSLSGTSGETQYF. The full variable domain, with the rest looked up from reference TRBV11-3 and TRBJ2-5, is EAGVVQSPRYKIIEKKQPVAFWCNPISGHNTLYWYLQNLGQGPELLIRYENEEAVDDSQLPKDRFSAERLKGVDSTLKIQPAELGDSAVYLCASSLSGTSGETQYFGPGTRLLVL.

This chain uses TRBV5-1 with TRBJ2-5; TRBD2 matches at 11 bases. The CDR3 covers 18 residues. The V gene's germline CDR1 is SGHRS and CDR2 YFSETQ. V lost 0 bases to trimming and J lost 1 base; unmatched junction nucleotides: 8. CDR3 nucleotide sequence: TGCGCCAGCAGCTTGGGCTCTAGCGGGGGGCCACCCCAAGAGACCCAGTACTTC. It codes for CASSLGSSGGPPQETQYF.

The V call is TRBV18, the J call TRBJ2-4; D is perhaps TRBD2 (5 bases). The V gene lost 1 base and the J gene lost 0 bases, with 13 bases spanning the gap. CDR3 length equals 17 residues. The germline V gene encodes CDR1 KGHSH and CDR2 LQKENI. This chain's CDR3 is CASSPQGSGLAKNIQYF. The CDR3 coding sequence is TGTGCCAGCTCACCACAGGGAAGCGGTCTAGCCAAAAACATTCAGTACTTC.

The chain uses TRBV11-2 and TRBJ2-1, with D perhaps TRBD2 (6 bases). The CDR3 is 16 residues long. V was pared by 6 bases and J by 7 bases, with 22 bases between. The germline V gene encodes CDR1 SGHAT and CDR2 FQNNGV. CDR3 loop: CASSLAGGAGRNEQFF. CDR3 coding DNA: TGTGCCAGCAGTCTAGCTGGAGGGGCCGGACGAAATGAGCAGTTCTTC.

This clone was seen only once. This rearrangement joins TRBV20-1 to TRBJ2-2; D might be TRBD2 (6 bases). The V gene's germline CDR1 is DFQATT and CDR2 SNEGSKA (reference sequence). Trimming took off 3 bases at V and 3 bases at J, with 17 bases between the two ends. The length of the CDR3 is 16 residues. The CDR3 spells CSASKVIAADTGELFF. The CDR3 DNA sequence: TGCAGTGCTAGTAAAGTTATAGCGGCTGACACCGGGGAGCTGTTTTTT.

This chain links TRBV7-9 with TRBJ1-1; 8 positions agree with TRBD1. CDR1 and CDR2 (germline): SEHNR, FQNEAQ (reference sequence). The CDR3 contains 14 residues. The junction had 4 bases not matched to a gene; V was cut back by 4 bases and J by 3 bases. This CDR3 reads CASSSDRVDTEAFF. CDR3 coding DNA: TGTGCCAGCAGCTCGGACAGGGTCGACACTGAAGCTTTCTTT.

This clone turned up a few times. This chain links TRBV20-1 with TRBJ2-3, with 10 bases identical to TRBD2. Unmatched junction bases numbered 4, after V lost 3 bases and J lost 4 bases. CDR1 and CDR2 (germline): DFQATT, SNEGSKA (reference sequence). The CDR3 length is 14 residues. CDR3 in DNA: TGCAGTGCTAGTCCCAGCGGGGGGGCAGATACGCAGTATTTT. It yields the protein CSASPSGGADTQYF.

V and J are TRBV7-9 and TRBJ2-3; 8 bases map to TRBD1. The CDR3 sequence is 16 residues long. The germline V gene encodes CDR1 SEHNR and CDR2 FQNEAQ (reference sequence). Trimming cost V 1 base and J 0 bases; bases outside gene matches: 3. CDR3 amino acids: CASSLGDRTSTDTQYF. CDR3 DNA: TGTGCCAGCAGCTTAGGGGACAGGACTAGCACAGATACGCAGTATTTT. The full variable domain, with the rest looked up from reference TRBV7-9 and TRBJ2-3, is DTGVSQNPRHKITKRGQNVTFRCDPISEHNRLYWYRQTLGQGPEFLTYFQNEAQLEKSRLLSDRFSAERPKGSFSTLEIQRTEQGDSAMYLCASSLGDRTSTDTQYFGPGTRLTVL.

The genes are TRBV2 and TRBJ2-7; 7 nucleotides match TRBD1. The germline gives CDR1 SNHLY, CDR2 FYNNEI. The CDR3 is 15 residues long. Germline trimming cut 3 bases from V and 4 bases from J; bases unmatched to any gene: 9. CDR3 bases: TGTGCCAGCAGTGAGACCGGGACAGTGCCGTACGAGCAGTACTTC. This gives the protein CASSETGTVPYEQYF.

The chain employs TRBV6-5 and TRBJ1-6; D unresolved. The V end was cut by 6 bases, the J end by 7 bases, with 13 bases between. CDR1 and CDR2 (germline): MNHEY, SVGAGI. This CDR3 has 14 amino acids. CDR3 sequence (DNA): TGTGCCAGCAGCCCACGGGTTAGCAATTCACCCCTCCACTTT. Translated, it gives CASSPRVSNSPLHF.

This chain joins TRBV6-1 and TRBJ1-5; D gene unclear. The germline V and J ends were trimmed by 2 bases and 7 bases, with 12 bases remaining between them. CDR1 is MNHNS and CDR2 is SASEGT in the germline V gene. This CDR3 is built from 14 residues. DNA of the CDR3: TGTGCCAGCAGTGAACGAGGGAAAGACCAGCCCCAGCATTTT. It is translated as CASSERGKDQPQHF.

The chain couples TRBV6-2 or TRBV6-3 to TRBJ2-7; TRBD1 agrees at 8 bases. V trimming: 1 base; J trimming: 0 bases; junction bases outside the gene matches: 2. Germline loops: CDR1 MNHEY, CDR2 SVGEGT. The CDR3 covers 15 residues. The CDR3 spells CASSYWGTGSYEQYF. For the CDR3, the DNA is TGTGCCAGCAGTTACTGGGGGACAGGCTCCTACGAGCAGTACTTC.

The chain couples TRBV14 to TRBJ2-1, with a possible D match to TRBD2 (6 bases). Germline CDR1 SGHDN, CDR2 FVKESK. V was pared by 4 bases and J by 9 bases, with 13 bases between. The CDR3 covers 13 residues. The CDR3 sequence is CASSRTRAGEQFF. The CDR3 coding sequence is TGTGCCAGCAGCCGGACCCGAGCGGGTGAGCAGTTCTTC.

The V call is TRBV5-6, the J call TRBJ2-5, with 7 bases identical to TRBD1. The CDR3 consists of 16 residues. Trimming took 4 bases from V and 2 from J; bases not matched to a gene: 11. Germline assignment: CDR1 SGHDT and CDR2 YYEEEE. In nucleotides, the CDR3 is TGTGCCAGCAGCCCGCGTGTAGGGGGCCATCAAGAGACCCAGTACTTC. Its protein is CASSPRVGGHQETQYF.

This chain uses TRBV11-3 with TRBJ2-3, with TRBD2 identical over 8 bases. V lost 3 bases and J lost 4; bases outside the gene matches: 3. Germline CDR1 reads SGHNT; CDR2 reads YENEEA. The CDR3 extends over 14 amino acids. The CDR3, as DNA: TGTGCCAGCAGCTTGCGGGGGGCCTCAGATACGCAGTATTTT. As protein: CASSLRGASDTQYF.

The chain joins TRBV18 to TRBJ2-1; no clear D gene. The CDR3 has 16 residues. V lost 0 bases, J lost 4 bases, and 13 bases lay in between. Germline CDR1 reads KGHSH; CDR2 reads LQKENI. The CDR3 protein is CASSPPSSDRYNEQFF. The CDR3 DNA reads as TGTGCCAGCTCACCACCGTCGTCCGATCGGTACAATGAGCAGTTCTTC.

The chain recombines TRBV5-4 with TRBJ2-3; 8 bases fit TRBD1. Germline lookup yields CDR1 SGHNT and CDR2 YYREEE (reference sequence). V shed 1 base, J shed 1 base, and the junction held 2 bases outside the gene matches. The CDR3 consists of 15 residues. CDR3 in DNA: TGTGCCAGCAGCTTGTGGGGACAGGGCACAGATACGCAGTATTTT. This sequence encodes CASSLWGQGTDTQYF.

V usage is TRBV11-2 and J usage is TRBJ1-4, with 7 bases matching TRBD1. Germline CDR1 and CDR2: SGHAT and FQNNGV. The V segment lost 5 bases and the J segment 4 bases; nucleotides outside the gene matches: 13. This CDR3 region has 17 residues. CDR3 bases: TGTGCCAGCAGCCCCCCGGCCCCGGACAGGTTTAATGAAAAACTGTTTTTT. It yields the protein CASSPPAPDRFNEKLFF.

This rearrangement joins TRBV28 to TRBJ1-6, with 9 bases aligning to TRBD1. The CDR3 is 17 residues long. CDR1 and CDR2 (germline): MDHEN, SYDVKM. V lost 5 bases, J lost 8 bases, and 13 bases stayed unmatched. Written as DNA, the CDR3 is TGTGCCAGCAGTAAAGGGGACAGGGTGGGCCCGCATTCACCCCTCCACTTT. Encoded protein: CASSKGDRVGPHSPLHF.

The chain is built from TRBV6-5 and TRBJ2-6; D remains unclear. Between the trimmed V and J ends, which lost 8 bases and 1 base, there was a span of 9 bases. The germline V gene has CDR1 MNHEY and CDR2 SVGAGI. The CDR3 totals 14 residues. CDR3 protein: CASSPLSGANVLTF. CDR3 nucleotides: TGTGCCAGCTCCCCCCTGTCTGGGGCCAACGTCCTGACTTTC.

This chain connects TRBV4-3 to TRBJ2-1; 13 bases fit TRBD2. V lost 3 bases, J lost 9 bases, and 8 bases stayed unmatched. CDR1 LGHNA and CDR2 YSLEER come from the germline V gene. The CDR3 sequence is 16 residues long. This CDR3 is CASSHVRLAGGGEQFF. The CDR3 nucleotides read TGCGCCAGCAGCCACGTACGACTAGCGGGGGGTGGTGAGCAGTTCTTC.

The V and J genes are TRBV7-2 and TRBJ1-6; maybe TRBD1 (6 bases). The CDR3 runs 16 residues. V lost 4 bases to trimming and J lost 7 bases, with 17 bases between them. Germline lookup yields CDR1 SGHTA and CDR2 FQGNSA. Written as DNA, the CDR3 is TGTGCCAGCAGCTCCCCAACCGACAGGTGGAATTCACCCCTCCACTTT. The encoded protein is CASSSPTDRWNSPLHF.